The next 20 T cell receptor beta chains were all read from a single sample in a study of human T cells and chemical hapten exposure. TCRdb analysed the RACE reads with MiXCR anew, one entry per CDR3 protein. The sample includes 95,000 or so distinct CDR3 sequences, roughly a tenth of them seen just once. Time point: patch test 1, 2 weeks after DPC sensitization. Treatment noted: therapeutic diphenylcyclopropenone sensitization with weekly scalp DPC. Material: whole blood, obtained in connection with sensitization to the hapten diphenylcyclopropenone (DPC). The receptor source for this set is a man between 35 and 55 years old with alopecia areata. Some clones in this sample may be carry-over from other donors' samples.

A few counts support this clonotype. This chain uses TRBV7-2 with TRBJ2-1; TRBD1 matches 8 bases. V trimming: 1 base; J trimming: 7 bases; junction bases outside the gene matches: 3. Germline V gene lookup returns CDR1 SGHTA and CDR2 FQGNSA. The CDR3 length is 14 residues. CDR3 loop: CASSLDRGVNEQFF. CDR3 sequence (DNA): TGTGCCAGCAGCTTAGACAGGGGGGTGAATGAGCAGTTCTTC. Filled out from reference TRBV7-2 and TRBJ2-1, the complete variable domain reads GAGVSQSPSNKVTEKGKDVELRCDPISGHTALYWYRQSLGQGLEFLIYFQGNSAPDKSGLPSDRFSAERTGGSVSTLTIQRTQQEDSAVYLCASSLDRGVNEQFFGPGTRLTVL.

The chain employs TRBV13 and TRBJ2-6; D is ambiguous. The CDR3 has 13 residues. From germline, CDR1 is PRHDT and CDR2 FYEKMQ (reference sequence). The V end lost 2 bases, the J end lost 5 bases, and 4 bases lay between the germline ends. CDR3 in amino acids: CASSLTRANVLTF. The CDR3 bases are TGTGCCAGCAGCTTAACCAGGGCCAACGTCCTGACTTTC.

Notes on this clonotype: This sequence may be a read error, since a much larger clone differs from it by one base. V usage is TRBV7-8 and J usage is TRBJ1-4, with D maybe TRBD1 (5 bases). The germline V gene has CDR1 SGHVS and CDR2 FQNEAQ. V was shortened by 6 bases and J by 10 bases, with 24 bases between the two germline ends. CDR3 length: 16 residues. The CDR3, as DNA: TGTGCCAGCAGTTGGGGCCCCGGGACCCCAAGGGTAAAACTGTTTTTT. This encodes CASSWGPGTPRVKLFF.

This clonotype was found a few times. The chain is built from TRBV12-3 or TRBV12-4 and TRBJ2-5; 11 bases align to TRBD1. Unmatched junction bases numbered 19, after V lost 3 bases and J lost 4 bases. The CDR3 consists of 20 residues. Here the CDR3 reads CASSFPNPFSGTGGTETQYF. As DNA, the CDR3 is TGTGCCAGCAGTTTTCCGAACCCGTTTTCCGGGACAGGGGGAACAGAGACCCAGTACTTC.

The sample holds a few counts of this clonotype. This chain joins TRBV6-1 and TRBJ1-6, with D possibly matching TRBD1 (6 bases). V shed 8 bases and J shed 7 bases, with 12 bases lying between them. Germline CDR1 and CDR2: MNHNS and SASEGT. The CDR3 totals 13 residues. CDR3 DNA sequence: TGTGCCAGCCGGGGGGGGACAAATTCACCCCTCCACTTT. Its protein is CASRGGTNSPLHF.

For the CDR3, the DNA is TGTGCCAGCAGTTACCCGACGGGACTAGCGGGAGGGCCCTACGAGCAGTACTTC. Translated: CASSYPTGLAGGPYEQYF. The chain is built from TRBV6-2 or TRBV6-3 and TRBJ2-7; 16 bases fit TRBD2. The CDR3 has 18 amino acids. CDR1 and CDR2 from the germline V gene are MNHEY and SVGEGT. Trimming cost V 2 bases and J 2 bases; bases outside gene matches: 6.

This clonotype was seen a handful of times. The chain is built from TRBV28 and TRBJ2-2; 8 bases fit TRBD1. This CDR3 contains 17 residues. The germline gives CDR1 MDHEN, CDR2 SYDVKM. V gave up 2 bases and J gave up 1 base; unmatched junction bases: 6. The CDR3 coding sequence is TGTGCCAGCAGTTTACCCGGACAGGGAGAGAACACCGGGGAGCTGTTTTTT. Protein sequence: CASSLPGQGENTGELFF.

This chain uses TRBV29-1 with TRBJ2-3, with D uncertain. Between the trimmed V and J ends, which lost 0 bases and 3 bases, there was a span of 4 bases. Germline lookup yields CDR1 SQVTM and CDR2 ANQGSEA. This CDR3 comprises 12 residues. This CDR3 reads CSVEEATDTQYF. CDR3 nucleotide sequence: TGCAGCGTTGAAGAAGCGACAGATACGCAGTATTTT.

The CDR3, as DNA: TGTGCCAGCGCTTTATGGGCTAGCGCGCACGAGCAGTACTTC. Amino acids: CASALWASAHEQYF. This chain joins TRBV27 and TRBJ2-7; TRBD2 might be the D (6 bases). In germline, CDR1 is MNHEY, CDR2 SMNVEV (reference sequence). The CDR3 loop spans 14 amino acids. The V gene lost 8 bases and the J gene lost 5 bases, with 19 bases spanning the gap.

This clonotype was counted only a few times. V usage is TRBV20-1 and J usage is TRBJ2-3; 8 bases map to TRBD2. Unmatched junction bases numbered 6, after V lost 3 bases and J lost 4 bases. This CDR3 has 14 residues. Germline V gene sequence: CDR1 DFQATT, CDR2 SNEGSKA (reference sequence). The CDR3 reads CSASKSGRSDTQYF. The CDR3 coding sequence is TGCAGTGCTAGTAAAAGCGGGAGATCAGATACGCAGTATTTT.

The table lists this clonotype with many counts. The CDR3 nucleotides read TGTGCCAGCAGTTACTCGACTAGCGGGAGCCCTCAGCAGTACGTC. Its translation is CASSYSTSGSPQQYV. The chain combines TRBV6-2 or TRBV6-3 with TRBJ2-7, with 12 bases fitting TRBD2. Germline CDR1 and CDR2: MNHEY and SVGEGT. V lost 0 bases and J lost 8; bases outside the gene matches: 5. This CDR3 is built from 15 residues.

This clonotype was recorded at least ten times. The chain combines TRBV19 with TRBJ1-4; 8 bases are shared with TRBD1. The germline gives CDR1 LNHDA, CDR2 SQIVND (reference sequence). The J segment lost 7 bases and the V segment lost 6 bases, leaving 1 base of the junction unmatched. The CDR3 totals 12 residues. CDR3 protein: CASSDRGEKLFF. DNA for the CDR3: TGTGCCAGTAGCGACAGGGGTGAAAAACTGTTTTTT. The full variable domain, with the rest looked up from reference TRBV19 and TRBJ1-4, is DGGITQSPKYLFRKEGQNVTLSCEQNLNHDAMYWYRQDPGQGLRLIYYSQIVNDFQKGDIAEGYSVSREKKESFPLTVTSAQKNPTAFYLCASSDRGEKLFFGSGTQLSVL.

This clonotype was recorded many times. The genes are TRBV20-1 and TRBJ2-7, with TRBD2 identical over 10 bases. The ends lost 0 bases at V and 0 bases at J; junction bases unmatched: 2. CDR1 is DFQATT, CDR2 SNEGSKA, per germline (reference sequence). CDR3 length equals 15 residues. The CDR3 protein is CSARDGTSASYEQYV. As DNA, the CDR3 is TGCAGTGCTAGAGACGGGACTAGCGCCTCCTACGAGCAGTACGTC.

The chain employs TRBV4-1 and TRBJ1-5, with D perhaps matching TRBD1 (5 bases). Germline CDR1 reads MGHRA; CDR2 reads YSYEKL. V dropped 0 bases and J dropped 3 bases, with 18 bases sitting between them. This CDR3 contains 18 residues. DNA of the CDR3: TGCGCCAGCAGCCAAGATCGGGGCCTGACAAGATTCAATCAGCCCCAGCATTTT. Translating it yields CASSQDRGLTRFNQPQHF.

V is TRBV20-1 and J is TRBJ2-1; TRBD2 aligns across 7 bases. The CDR3 covers 19 residues. Germline V gives CDR1 DFQATT, CDR2 SNEGSKA (reference sequence). The V and J ends lost 0 bases and 5 bases, in that order; junction bases with no gene match: 19. CDR3 nucleotide sequence: TGCAGTGCTAGAGAAAATTTTCGAGCGGGAAAGATCCTAAACAATGAGCAGTTCTTC. Amino acid sequence: CSARENFRAGKILNNEQFF.

The V gene is TRBV14, the J gene TRBJ2-1, with no clear D. Per the germline V gene, CDR1 is SGHDN and CDR2 is FVKESK. Trimming removed 3 bases from V and 6 bases from J, with 15 bases in between. The CDR3 consists of 15 residues. CDR3 DNA sequence: TGTGCCAGCAGCCACGTAGGTTCTTGGGGCAATGAGCAGTTCTTC. It specifies CASSHVGSWGNEQFF.

This clonotype has ten or more counts. The chain carries TRBV20-1 and TRBJ2-3; 7 bases are a match to TRBD2. This CDR3 spans 16 amino acids. V dropped 1 base and J dropped 1; count of bases not matched to a gene: 8. Per the germline V gene, CDR1 is DFQATT and CDR2 is SNEGSKA (reference sequence). The CDR3 loop reads CSARVASGGRTDTQYF. As DNA, the CDR3 is TGCAGTGCTAGAGTCGCTAGCGGAGGTCGCACAGATACGCAGTATTTT.

This clonotype was found many times. The chain links TRBV10-3 to TRBJ2-2; D gene ambiguous. The V and J ends lost 6 bases and 5 bases respectively, with 4 bases between them. This CDR3 spans 11 amino acids. In germline, CDR1 is ENHRY, CDR2 SYGVKD. The CDR3 coding sequence is TGTGCCATCAGCAATACCGGGGAGCTGTTTTTT. Its translation is CAISNTGELFF.

The chain employs TRBV12-3 or TRBV12-4 and TRBJ2-7, with a possible D match to TRBD1 (5 bases). Between the trimmed V and J ends, which lost 5 bases and 3 bases, there was a span of 8 bases. This CDR3 comprises 12 residues. The CDR3 spells CASSTQGYEQYF. The CDR3, as DNA: TGTGCCAGCAGTACCCAGGGCTACGAGCAGTACTTC.

The rearrangement joins TRBV9 to TRBJ2-3; D gene uncertain. Germline CDR1 and CDR2: SGDLS and YYNGEE. V was shortened by 0 bases and J by 10 bases, with 9 bases between the two germline ends. This CDR3 spans 12 amino acids. CDR3 region: CASSVDAGSQYF. The CDR3 bases are TGTGCCAGCAGCGTAGATGCCGGGTCGCAGTATTTT.